This record covers a single TCR beta chain. The data were obtained in a study of T cell responses to AZD1222 COVID-19 vaccine. CDR3 length equals 17 residues. Germline lookup yields CDR1 SGHTA and CDR2 FQGNSA. V trimming: 3 bases; J trimming: 3 bases; junction bases outside the gene matches: 8. Measured with immunoSEQ multiplex PCR; TCRdb has only the in-frame clones, and not every one. The sample yields 150,000 to 200,000 clones, just over 85% seen once. The source material was peripheral blood, sampled on day 0 of AZD1222 vaccination. The V gene is TRBV7-2, the J gene TRBJ1-5, with 10 bases lining up with TRBD1. This TCR was sampled from an adult in good health. Here the CDR3 reads CASSFGDRGPLNQPQHF. Here the CDR3 DNA reads TGTGCCAGCAGCTTTGGGGACAGGGGACCCCTCAATCAGCCCCAGCATTTT.